Each of the 9 T cell receptor beta chains below was sequenced from the same sample in a study of shared clonotypes between healthy human individuals (dated by TCRdb to 2020 to 2022). To prepare the library, the immunoSEQ multiplex PCR assay was applied. Here the immuneACCESS table is served through TCRdb, limited to in-frame sequences with V and J called. Missing clones are a known gap in these copies; in checked studies unresolved V genes cover under half, and the rest lacks a known reason. A total of millions of clones appear in this sample, roughly 94% of them only once. Jointly, the top ten make up around 1.1% of the sample. CD8 naive samples consisted of CD45RO-negative cells that were positively selected for CCR7, yielding a CD45RA+CCR7+ population without TemRA cells. Sequenced: naive CD8+ T cells sorted from blood. This specimen's cell subset or site label, per the study, means: CD45RA+CCR7+. The receptors stem from a young man in good health.

In this sample, this clone turned up once. The chain recombines TRBV6-5 with TRBJ1-2, with 7 positions matching TRBD1. This CDR3 region has 16 residues. V was clipped by 2 bases and J by 0 bases; unmatched bases: 6. CDR1 and CDR2 from the germline V gene are MNHEY and SVGAGI. Written as DNA, the CDR3 is TGTGCCAGCAGTTACGCAGGAACAGGGGCTAACTATGGCTACACCTTC. Its protein is CASSYAGTGANYGYTF.

The chain uses TRBV7-6 and TRBJ2-5, with D possibly called TRBD1 or TRBD2 (5 bases each). CDR1 and CDR2 (germline): SGHVS, FNYEAQ. Trimming took off 6 bases at V and 8 bases at J, with 13 bases between the two ends. CDR3 length: 12 residues. CDR3 bases: TGTGCCAGCAGGGGGACCGGGCTAACCCAGTACTTC. This encodes CASRGTGLTQYF.

The CDR3 region is CASSWTSWGTDTQYF. CDR3 bases: TGTGCCAGCAGCTGGACTAGCTGGGGCACAGATACGCAGTATTTT. This rearrangement joins TRBV11-2 to TRBJ2-3; 8 bases are a match to TRBD2. In germline, CDR1 is SGHAT, CDR2 FQNNGV. The CDR3 sequence is 15 residues long. V shed 4 bases, J shed 1 base, and the junction held 4 bases outside the gene matches.

The rearrangement links TRBV21-1 to TRBJ2-7; the DNA was not used to check the table's D call, TRBD2. TRBV21-1 is described as a pseudogene. This CDR3 has 15 residues. In DNA, the CDR3 is TGTGCCAGGCTACTAGCGGGAGAATTCCCCCACGAGCAGTACTTC. It specifies CARLLAGEFPHEQYF.

This clone was seen just once. The chain is built from TRBV30 and TRBJ2-7; a possible D gene is TRBD1 (6 bases). Deletions cut 0 bases from V and 2 bases from J, with 17 bases between. The CDR3 is 16 amino acids. Per germline, CDR1 GTSNPN and CDR2 SVGIG (reference sequence). In DNA, the CDR3 is TGTGCCTGGAGTGTAGGCCAGGGGCTATTCACCTACGAGCAGTACTTC. The encoded protein is CAWSVGQGLFTYEQYF.

This clone was picked up one time. V gene TRBV6-5 combines with J gene TRBJ2-1, with D uncertain. CDR3 size: 14 residues. Trimming stripped 6 bases from V and 5 bases from J, with 14 bases between. Germline V gene lookup returns CDR1 MNHEY and CDR2 SVGAGI. The CDR3 bases are TGTGCCAGCAGCCCCTCCGGCCTTCACAATGAGCAGTTCTTC. This gives the protein CASSPSGLHNEQFF.

The chain recombines TRBV7-8 with TRBJ2-1, with 8 bases matching TRBD2. This CDR3 is built from 14 residues. V was pared by 6 bases and J by 0 bases, with 1 base of the junction left unmatched. Per germline, CDR1 SGHVS and CDR2 FQNEAQ. The CDR3 sequence is CASRSGSSYNEQFF. In DNA, the CDR3 is TGTGCCAGCAGAAGCGGGAGCTCCTACAATGAGCAGTTCTTC.

The genes are TRBV7-2 and TRBJ2-3, with 10 nucleotides matching TRBD2. The CDR3 extends over 17 amino acids. Germline V gives CDR1 SGHTA, CDR2 FQGNSA. V lost 1 base to trimming and J lost 5 bases; unmatched junction nucleotides: 9. The CDR3 coding sequence is TGTGCCAGCAGCTTAGTGGTAGCGGGAGGTAGTGGAGATACGCAGTATTTT. Translated, it gives CASSLVVAGGSGDTQYF.

In the case of this clone: Different DNA sequences within this sample yield the same CDR3. The V call is TRBV11-2, the J call TRBJ2-7; no firm D call. The germline V gene has CDR1 SGHAT and CDR2 FQNNGV. Trimming pared 2 bases from V and 6 bases from J, leaving 5 bases between. The CDR3 spans 11 residues. CDR3 DNA sequence: TGTGCCAGCAGCTTACTGGGCGAGCAGTACTTC. Amino acid sequence: CASSLLGEQYF.